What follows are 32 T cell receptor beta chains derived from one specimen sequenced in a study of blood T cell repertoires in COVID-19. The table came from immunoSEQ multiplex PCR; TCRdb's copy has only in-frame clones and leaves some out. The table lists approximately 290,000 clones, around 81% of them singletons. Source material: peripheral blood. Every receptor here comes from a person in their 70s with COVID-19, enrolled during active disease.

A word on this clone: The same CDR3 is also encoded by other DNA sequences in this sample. Here the CDR3 DNA reads TGTGCCAGCAGTTTAGGGCAGAACACTGAAGCTTTCTTT. Its protein product is CASSLGQNTEAFF. The chain uses TRBV12-3 or TRBV12-4 and TRBJ1-1; D is undetermined. The V and J ends lost 1 base and 1 base respectively, with 4 bases between them. The CDR3 has 13 amino acids.

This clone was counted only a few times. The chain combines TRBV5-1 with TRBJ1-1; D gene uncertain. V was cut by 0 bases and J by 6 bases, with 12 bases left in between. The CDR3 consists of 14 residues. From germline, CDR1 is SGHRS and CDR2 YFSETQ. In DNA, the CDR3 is TGCGCCAGCAGCTTGGACGCGGCGTCCGCTGAAGCTTTCTTT. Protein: CASSLDAASAEAFF.

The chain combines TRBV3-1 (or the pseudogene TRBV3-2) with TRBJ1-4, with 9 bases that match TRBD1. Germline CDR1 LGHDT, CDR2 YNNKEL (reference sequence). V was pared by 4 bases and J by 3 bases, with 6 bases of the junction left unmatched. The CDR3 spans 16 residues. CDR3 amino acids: CASSRGTGRSNEKLFF. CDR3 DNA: TGTGCCAGCAGCCGAGGGACAGGGCGGTCTAATGAAAAACTGTTTTTT.

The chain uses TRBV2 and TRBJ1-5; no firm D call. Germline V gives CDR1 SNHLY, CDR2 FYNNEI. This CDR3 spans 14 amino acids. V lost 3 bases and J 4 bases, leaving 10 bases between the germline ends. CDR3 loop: CASSDGPKNQPQHF. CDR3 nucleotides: TGTGCCAGCAGTGATGGTCCTAAAAATCAGCCCCAGCATTTT.

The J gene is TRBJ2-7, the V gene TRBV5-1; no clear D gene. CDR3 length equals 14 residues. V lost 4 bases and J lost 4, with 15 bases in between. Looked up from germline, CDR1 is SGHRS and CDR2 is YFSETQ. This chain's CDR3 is CASSPADFLYEQYF. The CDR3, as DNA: TGCGCCAGCAGCCCCGCCGATTTCCTATACGAGCAGTACTTC.

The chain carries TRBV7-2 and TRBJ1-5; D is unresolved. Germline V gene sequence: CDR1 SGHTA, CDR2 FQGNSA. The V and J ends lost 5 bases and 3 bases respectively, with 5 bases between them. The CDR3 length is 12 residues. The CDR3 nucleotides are TGTGCCAGCAGCCCCTTCAATCAGCCCCAGCATTTT. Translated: CASSPFNQPQHF.

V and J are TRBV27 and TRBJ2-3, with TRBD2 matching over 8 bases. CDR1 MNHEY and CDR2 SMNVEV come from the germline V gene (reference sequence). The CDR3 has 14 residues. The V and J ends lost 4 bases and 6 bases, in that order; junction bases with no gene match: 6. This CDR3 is CASSYGGVSDTQYF. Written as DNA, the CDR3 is TGTGCCAGCAGTTACGGGGGGGTCTCGGATACGCAGTATTTT.

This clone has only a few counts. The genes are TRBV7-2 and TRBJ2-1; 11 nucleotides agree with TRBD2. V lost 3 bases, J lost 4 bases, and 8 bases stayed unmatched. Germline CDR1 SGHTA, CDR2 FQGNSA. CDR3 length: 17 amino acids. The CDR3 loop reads CASSFLAGGPGYNEQFF. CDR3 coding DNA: TGTGCCAGCAGCTTCTTAGCGGGAGGGCCGGGTTACAATGAGCAGTTCTTC.

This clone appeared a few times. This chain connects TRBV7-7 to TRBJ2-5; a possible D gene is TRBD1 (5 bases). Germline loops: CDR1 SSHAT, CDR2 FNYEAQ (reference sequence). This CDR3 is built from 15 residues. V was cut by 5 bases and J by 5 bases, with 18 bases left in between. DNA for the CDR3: TGTGCCAGCAGCCAAAACGTCAGGGATGGGGAGACCCAGTACTTC. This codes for CASSQNVRDGETQYF. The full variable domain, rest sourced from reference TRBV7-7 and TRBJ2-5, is GAGVSQSPRYKVTKRGQDVTLRCDPISSHATLYWYQQALGQGPEFLTYFNYEAQPDKSGLPSDRFSAERPEGSISTLTIQRTEQRDSAMYRCASSQNVRDGETQYFGPGTRLLVL.

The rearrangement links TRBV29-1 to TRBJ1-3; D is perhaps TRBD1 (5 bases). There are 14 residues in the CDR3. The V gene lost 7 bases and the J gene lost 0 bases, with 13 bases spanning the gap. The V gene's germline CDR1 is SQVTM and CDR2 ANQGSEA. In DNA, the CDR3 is TGCAGCGCCGACGGTACAGGCTCTGGAAACACCATATATTTT. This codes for CSADGTGSGNTIYF.

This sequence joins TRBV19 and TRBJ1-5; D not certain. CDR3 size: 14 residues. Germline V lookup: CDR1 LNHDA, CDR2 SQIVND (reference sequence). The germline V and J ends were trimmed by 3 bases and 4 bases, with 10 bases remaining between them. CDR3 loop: CASSMLRVNQPQHF. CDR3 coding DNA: TGTGCCAGTAGTATGCTGAGGGTAAATCAGCCCCAGCATTTT. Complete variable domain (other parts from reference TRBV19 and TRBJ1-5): DGGITQSPKYLFRKEGQNVTLSCEQNLNHDAMYWYRQDPGQGLRLIYYSQIVNDFQKGDIAEGYSVSREKKESFPLTVTSAQKNPTAFYLCASSMLRVNQPQHFGDGTRLSIL.

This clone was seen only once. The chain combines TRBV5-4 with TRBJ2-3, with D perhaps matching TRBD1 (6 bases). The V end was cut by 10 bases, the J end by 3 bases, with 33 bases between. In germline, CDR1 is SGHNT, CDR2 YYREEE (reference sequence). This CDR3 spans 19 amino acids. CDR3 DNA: TGTGCCTATTACGAGGGGGTCAACCTAGTAGTAGCACGAACAGATACGCAGTATTTT. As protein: CAYYEGVNLVVARTDTQYF.

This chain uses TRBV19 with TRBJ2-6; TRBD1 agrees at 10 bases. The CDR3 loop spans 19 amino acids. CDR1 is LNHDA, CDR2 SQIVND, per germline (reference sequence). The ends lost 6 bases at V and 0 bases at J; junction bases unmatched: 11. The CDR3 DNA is TGTGCCAGTAGAAGGGGGGGACAGGGGATAATCTCTGGGGCCAACGTCCTGACTTTC. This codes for CASRRGGQGIISGANVLTF.

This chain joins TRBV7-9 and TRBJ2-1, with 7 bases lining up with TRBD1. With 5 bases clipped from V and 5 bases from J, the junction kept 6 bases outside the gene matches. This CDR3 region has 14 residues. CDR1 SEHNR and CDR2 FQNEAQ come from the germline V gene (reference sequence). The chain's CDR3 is CASSIWGQNNEQFF. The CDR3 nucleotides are TGTGCCAGCAGCATCTGGGGACAGAACAATGAGCAGTTCTTC.

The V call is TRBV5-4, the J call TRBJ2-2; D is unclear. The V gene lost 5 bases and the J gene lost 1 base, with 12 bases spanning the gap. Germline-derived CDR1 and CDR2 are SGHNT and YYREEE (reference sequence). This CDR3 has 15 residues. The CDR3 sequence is CASRDGGWNTGELFF. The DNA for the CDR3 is TGTGCCAGCAGAGACGGCGGATGGAACACCGGGGAGCTGTTTTTT.

The CDR3 reads CASSPGDRGWSPLHF. In DNA, the CDR3 is TGTGCCAGCAGTCCCGGGGACAGGGGGTGGTCACCCCTCCACTTT. The rearrangement uses TRBV27 and TRBJ1-6, with 11 bases fitting TRBD1. Germline assignment: CDR1 MNHEY and CDR2 SMNVEV (reference sequence). With V trimmed by 5 bases and J by 10 bases, 7 bases remained unmatched. The CDR3 is 15 residues long.

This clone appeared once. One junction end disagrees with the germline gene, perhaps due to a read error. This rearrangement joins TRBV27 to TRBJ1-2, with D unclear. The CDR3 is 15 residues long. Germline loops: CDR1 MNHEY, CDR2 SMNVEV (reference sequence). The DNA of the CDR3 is TGTGCCAGCAGTTTAAGGTCCGATAGTAACTATGGCTACACCTTT. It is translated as CASSLRSDSNYGYTF.

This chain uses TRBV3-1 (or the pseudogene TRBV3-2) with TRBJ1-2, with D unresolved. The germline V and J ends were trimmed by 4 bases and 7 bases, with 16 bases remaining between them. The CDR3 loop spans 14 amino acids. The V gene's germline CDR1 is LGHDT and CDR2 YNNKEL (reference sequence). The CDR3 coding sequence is TGTGCCAGCAGCCCCCTGGGAGGTGTGCGTGGCTACACCTTC. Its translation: CASSPLGGVRGYTF.

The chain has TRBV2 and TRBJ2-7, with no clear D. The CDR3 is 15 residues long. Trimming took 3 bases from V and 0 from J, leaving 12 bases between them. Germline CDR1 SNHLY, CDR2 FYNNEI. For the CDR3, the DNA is TGTGCCAGCAGTGATTCCAGGTTGAGCTCCTACGAGCAGTACTTC. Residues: CASSDSRLSSYEQYF. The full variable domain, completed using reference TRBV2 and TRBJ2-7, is EPEVTQTPSHQVTQMGQEVILRCVPISNHLYFYWYRQILGQKVEFLVSFYNNEISEKSEIFDDQFSVERPDGSNFTLKIRSTKLEDSAMYFCASSDSRLSSYEQYFGPGTRLTVT.

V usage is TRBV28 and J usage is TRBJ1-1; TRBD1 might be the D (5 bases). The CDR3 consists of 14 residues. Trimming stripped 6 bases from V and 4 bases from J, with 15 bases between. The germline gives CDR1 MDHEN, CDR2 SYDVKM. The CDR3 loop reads CASRREGSSTEAFF. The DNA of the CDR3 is TGTGCCAGCAGGAGGGAGGGGTCGTCCACTGAAGCTTTCTTT.

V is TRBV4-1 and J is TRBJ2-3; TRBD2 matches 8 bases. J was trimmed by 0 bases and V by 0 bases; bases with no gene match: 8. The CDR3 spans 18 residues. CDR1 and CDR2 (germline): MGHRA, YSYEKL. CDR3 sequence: CASSQDLRSGSSTDTQYF. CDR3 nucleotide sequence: TGCGCCAGCAGCCAAGATCTTAGGAGCGGGAGTAGCACAGATACGCAGTATTTT.

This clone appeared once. In nucleotides, the CDR3 is TGTGCCAGCAGCTTAGGGCCCAGGGGAAACACTGAAGCTTTCTTT. Encoded protein: CASSLGPRGNTEAFF. V gene TRBV7-2 combines with J gene TRBJ1-1, with D perhaps matching TRBD1 (6 bases). V lost 1 base to trimming and J lost 2 bases, with 11 bases between them. The CDR3 has 15 residues. From germline, CDR1 is SGHTA and CDR2 FQGNSA.

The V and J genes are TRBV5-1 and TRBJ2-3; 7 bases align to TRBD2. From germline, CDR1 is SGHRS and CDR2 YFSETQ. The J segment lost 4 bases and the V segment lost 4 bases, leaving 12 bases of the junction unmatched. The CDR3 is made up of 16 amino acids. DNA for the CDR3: TGCGCCAGCAGCCAAAGGGTCGGGAGGTCGGCAGATACGCAGTATTTT. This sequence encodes CASSQRVGRSADTQYF.

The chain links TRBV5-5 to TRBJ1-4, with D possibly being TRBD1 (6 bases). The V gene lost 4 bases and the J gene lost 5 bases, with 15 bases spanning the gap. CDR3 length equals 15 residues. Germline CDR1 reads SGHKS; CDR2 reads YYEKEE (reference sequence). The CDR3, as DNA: TGTGCCAGCAGCCCTCGGACAGCCCGGAATGAAAAACTGTTTTTT. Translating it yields CASSPRTARNEKLFF. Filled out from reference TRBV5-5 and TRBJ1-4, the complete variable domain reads DAGVTQSPTHLIKTRGQQVTLRCSPISGHKSVSWYQQVLGQGPQFIFQYYEKEERGRGNFPDRFSARQFPNYSSELNVNALLLGDSALYLCASSPRTARNEKLFFGSGTQLSVL.

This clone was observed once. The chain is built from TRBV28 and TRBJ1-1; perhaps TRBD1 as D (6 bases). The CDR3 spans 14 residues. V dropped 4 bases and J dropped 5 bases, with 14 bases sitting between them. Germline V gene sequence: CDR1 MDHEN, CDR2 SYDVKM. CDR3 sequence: CASSSTGFRTEAFF. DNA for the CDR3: TGTGCCAGCAGTTCTACAGGGTTCAGGACTGAAGCTTTCTTT.

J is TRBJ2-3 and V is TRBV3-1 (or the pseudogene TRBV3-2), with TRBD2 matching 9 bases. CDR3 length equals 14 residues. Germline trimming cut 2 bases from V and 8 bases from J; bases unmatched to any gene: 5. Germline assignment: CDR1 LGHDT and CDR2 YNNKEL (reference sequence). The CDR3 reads CASSQPGLASTQYF. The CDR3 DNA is TGTGCCAGCAGCCAACCCGGACTAGCGAGTACGCAGTATTTT.

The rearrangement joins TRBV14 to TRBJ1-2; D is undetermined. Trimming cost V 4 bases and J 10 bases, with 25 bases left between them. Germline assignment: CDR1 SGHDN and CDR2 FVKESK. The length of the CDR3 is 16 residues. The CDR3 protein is CASSPFLDFRARDYTF. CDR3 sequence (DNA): TGTGCCAGCAGCCCTTTCTTAGACTTCCGTGCCCGAGACTACACCTTC. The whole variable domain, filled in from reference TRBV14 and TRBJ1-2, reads EAGVTQFPSHSVIEKGQTVTLRCDPISGHDNLYWYRRVMGKEIKFLLHFVKESKQDESGMPNNRFLAERTGGTYSTLKVQPAELEDSGVYFCASSPFLDFRARDYTFGSGTRLTVV.

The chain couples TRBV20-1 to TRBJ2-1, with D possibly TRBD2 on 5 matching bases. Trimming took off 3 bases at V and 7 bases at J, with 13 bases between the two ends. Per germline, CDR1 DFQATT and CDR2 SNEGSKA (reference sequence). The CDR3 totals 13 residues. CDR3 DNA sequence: TGCAGTGCTAGTTTCGGGATCGGTAATGAGCAGTTCTTC. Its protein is CSASFGIGNEQFF.

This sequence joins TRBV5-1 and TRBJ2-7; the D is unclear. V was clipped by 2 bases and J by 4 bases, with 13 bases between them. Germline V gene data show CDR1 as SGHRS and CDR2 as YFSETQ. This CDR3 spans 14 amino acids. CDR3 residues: CASSLGDDFYEQYF. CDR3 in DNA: TGCGCCAGCAGCTTAGGAGACGACTTTTACGAGCAGTACTTC.

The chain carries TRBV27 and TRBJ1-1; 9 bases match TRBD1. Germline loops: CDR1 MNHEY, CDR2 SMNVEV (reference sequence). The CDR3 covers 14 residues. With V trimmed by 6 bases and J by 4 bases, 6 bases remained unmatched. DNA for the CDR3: TGTGCCAGCAGCTCACCGGGACAGGGCACTGAAGCTTTCTTT. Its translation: CASSSPGQGTEAFF.

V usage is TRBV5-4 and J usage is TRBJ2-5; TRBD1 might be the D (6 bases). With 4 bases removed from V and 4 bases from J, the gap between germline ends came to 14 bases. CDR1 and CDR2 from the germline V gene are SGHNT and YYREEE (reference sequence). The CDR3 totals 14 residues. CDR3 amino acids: CASSTRGSGETQYF. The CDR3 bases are TGTGCCAGCAGCACCAGGGGCTCGGGAGAGACCCAGTACTTC.

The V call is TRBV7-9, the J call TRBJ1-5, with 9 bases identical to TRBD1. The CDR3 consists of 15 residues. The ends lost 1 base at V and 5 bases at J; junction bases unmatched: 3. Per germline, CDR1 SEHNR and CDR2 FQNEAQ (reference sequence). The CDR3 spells CASSLGDRAHQPQHF. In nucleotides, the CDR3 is TGTGCCAGCAGCTTAGGGGACAGGGCCCATCAGCCCCAGCATTTT.